The subject of this entry is one T cell receptor beta chain. What it recognizes is unknown. Sequenced by immunoSEQ multiplex PCR; TCRdb stores in-frame clones only, minus some. This table holds roughly 150,000 clones, approximately 89% found once. The entry originates in a study of cytomegalovirus exposure and HLA in healthy donors. Regarding the study as a whole: The tendency of first-cohort TCR clusters to co-occur in the roughly 130 validation repertoires was the finding of a later analysis. There were about 160 TCR beta chains listed as cytomegalovirus-associated.

Germline V gene data show CDR1 as SGHTA and CDR2 as FQGNSA. Trimming left V 3 bases short and J 1 base short, with 12 bases between. This CDR3 has 15 amino acids. The rearrangement uses TRBV7-2 and TRBJ1-1; TRBD1 is a possible D gene (5 bases). The receptor's source is a woman between 18 and 29 years old in good health and CMV-seropositive. The sequencing sample was made of PBMCs. The CDR3 is CASSFTGGKNTEAFF. CDR3 nucleotide sequence: TGTGCCAGCAGCTTCACAGGAGGGAAGAACACTGAAGCTTTCTTT.